This T cell receptor beta chain was captured by sequencing in a study of CD8+ T cells in alopecia areata. Turning to the study itself: Grafts of skin from C3H/HeJ donors aged roughly 6-13 months with spontaneous alopecia went to female C3H/HeJ mice aged roughly 7-11 weeks. Study results and caveats: Lesional scalp, notably in alopecia totalis/universalis, had clonality above that of normal scalp. In scalp samples, resident alphabeta T cells of normal skin are also sequenced. TCRs were shared less clearly across patients than in mice, possibly for HLA-related reasons.

Reverse transcribed after extraction, RNA yielded cDNA as the sequencing template. Only in-frame clones appear in the TCRdb table, and some are missing; sequencing was by immunoSEQ multiplex PCR. This sample comprises over 250,000 clones, none seen once only. Germline V gene lookup returns CDR1 NNHDY and CDR2 SYVADS. The CDR3 runs to 14 residues. Trimming pared 4 bases from V and 0 bases from J, leaving 9 bases between. On this clone itself: What it binds is unknown. Germline and genes here are mouse. The read ends 4 residues early relative to the CDR3; the germline J gene fills the gap.

Cutaneous lymph node cells were pooled, and they were sorted using CD4, CD8alpha, NKG2D, NKG2ACE and other markers. V and J are TRBV13-3 and TRBJ2-3, with D maybe TRBD2 (5 bases). The sample taken for sequencing was CD4+ T cells sorted from a lymph node. This sequence originates from a C3H/HeJ mouse with alopecia areata. This mouse strain has H2-k as its MHC haplotype. Here the CDR3 reads CASSLGPSAETLYF. The part of the CDR3 DNA that was read is TGTGCCAGCAGTCTGGGCCCTAGTGCAGAA.